The sequence of this TCR beta chain was determined in a study of beta chain features in type 1 diabetes. Study in general: All samples yielded roughly 100 million examined sorted cells. Study results and caveats: Patients with Type 1 diabetes showed moderately but significantly shorter TCRB CDR3s in all four CD4+ subsets.

Isolation of CD4+ naive, central memory, regulatory and stem cell-like memory cells was achieved by sorting via CD45RO/CCR7/CD25/CD127/CD95/CD27. Sorted populations all exceeded 95% purity. CDR1 and CDR2 (germline): SEHNR, FQNEAQ (reference sequence). V lost 3 bases to trimming and J lost 2 bases, with 9 bases between them. CDR3 length equals 14 residues. This clone was seen a few times. Its target is not known. Expressed TCRB transcripts were sequenced after all isolated RNA was converted to cDNA. Naive, central memory and regulatory T cell samples produced a mean of about 4 million reads. The method was immunoSEQ multiplex PCR; TCRdb's version includes in-frame clones alone and lacks a portion of them. The table shows roughly 400,000 clones, with roughly 9.8% occurring only once.

The TCR sequence derives from a man younger than 40 with type 1 diabetes. The V gene is TRBV7-9, the J gene TRBJ2-3; D gene uncertain. Sequencing was performed on central memory CD4+ T cells from blood. The CDR3 nucleotides are TGTGCCAGCAGCTTCAGCAGTAACACAGATACGCAGTATTTT. Translation gives CASSFSSNTDTQYF.